The T cell receptor beta chain described here comes from a study of blood T cells in healthy people across ages (dated by TCRdb to 2015 to 2017). Notes on the research overall: In model experiments, roughly one uniquely barcoded TCR beta cDNA molecule per two T cells was captured by template switching. To track age-related changes in TCR beta repertoire diversity, the study relied on deep sequencing normalized with unique cDNA molecular identifiers. The donors were divided into four age groups: young (average around 17 years), middle-aged (almost 40), aged (62) and long-lived (82). To avoid experimental bias, donors of different ages were distributed randomly across sequencing lanes. Two additional independent replicas of 1 million unique cDNA reads from the same blood draw were analyzed for two donors (one aged 18 to 30 and one aged 80 or older). Study-wide conclusions, independent of this receptor: Compared with the aged group, the long-lived group had more naive CD4+ T cells, fewer expanded clones and increased TCR diversity, suggesting age selection. As age increased, observed TCR beta diversity per million T cells dropped in a roughly linear way, and a significant reduction was already evident by age about 40. The percentage of naive T cells measured by flow cytometry correlated strongly with observed TCR beta diversity. Because profiling used bulk unsorted PBMCs, naive and antigen-experienced compartments could not be compared conclusively. Donor CMV infection status was unknown, potentially confounding age-related changes in expanded clonotypes. Estimates of total diversity based on one million sequenced T cells were regarded as lower bounds and as underestimates.

As regards this clonotype: This clone's antigen is unknown. No base quality information exists; no much larger clone differs at one position.

The germline V gene provides CDR1 MNHEY and CDR2 SVGEGT. The CDR3 sequence holds 15 residues, the cysteine and phenylalanine included. Only the CDR3 DNA is retained, 45 bases long and in frame from the first base. The V and J ends are trimmed by 6 bases and 0 bases, leaving 12 bases between them. Systemically healthy Caucasian individuals from Russia, 39 in total and aged about 6 to 95 years, were included as donors. Roughly 9 milliliters of peripheral blood were drawn from each donor into EDTA-treated Vacutainer tubes. Ficoll-Paque density-gradient centrifugation was used to isolate PBMCs, with at least 6 million per sample. Total RNA, at least 6 micrograms per sample, was extracted from PBMCs with Trizol reagent. For every donor, an aliquot of PBMCs went through flow cytometry to measure the percentages of naive CD45RAhigh/CD27high T cells. Library preparation employed 5' RACE. The instrument given in TCRdb is Illumina HiSeq 2500. A second PCR of roughly 7 to 11 cycles was performed with a sample-barcoded 5' primer and a J-beta primer mix. A template-switch 5' adaptor carrying 12 random nucleotides introduced a unique molecular identifier onto each TCR beta cDNA molecule. Each sample yielded at least 2.5 million CDR3-containing paired-end reads. First-strand cDNA was synthesized from all RNA with the Mint cDNA synthesis kit, primed by a TRBC-specific oligonucleotide. After uracil-DNA glycosylase treatment, a first 18-cycle PCR used universal primers M1SS and BC2_uni_R on all cDNA. Per the source publication's procedure: Each sample was normalized by randomly selecting 1 million high-quality reads, each carrying a distinct molecular identifier. Instead of being binned into consensus sequences, reads that shared molecular identifiers were thrown out. MiTCR, run with a Q25 quality threshold and the strictest error-elimination algorithm, handled CDR3 identification, clonotype clustering and error correction. Lower-bound total TCR beta diversity was estimated with a nonparametric unseen species model using Euler transformation. TCRdb reanalyzed the raw reads on its own, using fastp at Q25 for trimming and MiXCR for clone calling, and kept in-frame beta chains. Identical CDR3 proteins give one entry, which carries the most common genes and DNA. The V and J calls and clone size come from TCRdb's table, not from the authors' own analysis. In this sample the table shows under 1,000,000 distinct CDR3 sequences, roughly 40% of which occur a single time. The ten largest clones add up to over 10% of the sample.

The rearrangement combines TRBV6-2 or TRBV6-3 with TRBJ1-5; perhaps TRBD1 is the D gene, with 6 bases matching. The sample was blood. The TCR comes from a man aged 18 to 29 in good health. The CDR3 region reads CASSQQGPSNQPQHF. The DNA sequence is TGTGCCAGCAGCCAACAGGGCCCTAGCAATCAGCCCCAGCATTTT.